The 29 T cell receptor beta chains below were found in one sample sequenced in a study of TIL therapy for anti-PD-1-resistant metastatic lung cancer. Sequencing used immunoSEQ v3. This table comes from immunoSEQ multiplex PCR, and its TCRdb copy is limited to in-frame clones, with some not included. The table has approximately 20,000 clones, around 78% seen once. Time point described: pre-treatment sample, taken before nivolumab and TIL therapy. The sample consisted of blood, taken at baseline. Receptors originate from a person aged 25 to 85 with non-small cell lung cancer.

The chain uses TRBV19 and TRBJ2-7; D not resolved. In germline, CDR1 is LNHDA, CDR2 SQIVND (reference sequence). The CDR3 has 12 amino acids. The ends were cut back, 3 bases at V and 3 bases at J, with 6 bases in the middle. CDR3 nucleotide sequence: TGTGCCAGTAGTATGGGCAGCTACGAGCAGTACTTC. Amino acid sequence: CASSMGSYEQYF.

The chain uses TRBV5-5 and TRBJ1-2; a possible D gene is TRBD1 (5 bases). The CDR3 is made up of 15 amino acids. CDR1 SGHKS and CDR2 YYEKEE come from the germline V gene (reference sequence). The ends were cut back, 0 bases at V and 6 bases at J, with 15 bases in the middle. CDR3 protein: CASSLDQGVSHGYTF. The CDR3 DNA sequence: TGTGCCAGCAGCTTGGACCAGGGAGTCTCTCATGGCTACACCTTC.

V gene TRBV28 combines with J gene TRBJ2-2; a possible D gene is TRBD1 (6 bases). The CDR3 loop spans 14 amino acids. Germline lookup yields CDR1 MDHEN and CDR2 SYDVKM. Trimming removed 6 bases from V and 1 base from J, with 9 bases in between. In DNA form, the CDR3 reads TGTGCCAGCAGCCCGACAGGGAACACCGGGGAGCTGTTTTTT. Amino acids: CASSPTGNTGELFF.

This clone was recorded only once. The CDR3 is CASSPGGGAEYEQYF. The CDR3 region has the DNA TGTGCCAGCAGTCCCGGCGGGGGGGCTGAATACGAGCAGTACTTC. The chain employs TRBV7-2 and TRBJ2-7; TRBD2 aligns across 9 bases. J lost 4 bases, V lost 6 bases, and 10 bases had no gene match. Germline values: CDR1 SGHTA, CDR2 FQGNSA. The CDR3 totals 15 residues.

The rearrangement joins TRBV7-6 to TRBJ2-7; 11 bases map to TRBD2. The CDR3 loop spans 15 amino acids. The germline CDR1 and CDR2 sequences are SGHVS and FNYEAQ. Trimming cost V 2 bases and J 5 bases; bases outside gene matches: 5. CDR3 sequence (DNA): TGTGCCAGCAGCTTAAGCCTAGCGGGGGGCAACGAGCAGTACTTC. It translates to CASSLSLAGGNEQYF.

The chain links TRBV19 to TRBJ1-1; 8 bases are shared with TRBD1. Unmatched junction bases numbered 2, after V lost 7 bases and J lost 1 base. Germline assignment: CDR1 LNHDA and CDR2 SQIVND (reference sequence). This CDR3 spans 13 amino acids. CDR3 coding DNA: TGTGCCAGTACCGACAGGGGGAACACTGAAGCTTTCTTT. Translating gives CASTDRGNTEAFF.

V is TRBV19 and J is TRBJ2-7; D might be TRBD1 (5 bases). The CDR3 spans 15 residues. The germline gives CDR1 LNHDA, CDR2 SQIVND (reference sequence). Trimming removed 6 bases from V and 0 bases from J, with 15 bases in between. The CDR3 region has the DNA TGTGCCAGTAGGCTGCAGGGCACTCCCTCCTACGAGCAGTACTTC. Protein product: CASRLQGTPSYEQYF.

The V call is TRBV20-1, the J call TRBJ1-4, with D hard to call. The V gene's germline CDR1 is DFQATT and CDR2 SNEGSKA (reference sequence). Trimming removed 2 bases at V and 8 bases at J, with 6 bases between. The CDR3 covers 11 residues. The CDR3 coding sequence is TGCAGTGCTAGATTGGTGGAAAAACTGTTTTTT. Translating gives CSARLVEKLFF.

J is TRBJ2-3 and V is TRBV2, with D uncertain. Germline CDR1 is SNHLY and CDR2 is FYNNEI. This CDR3 is 12 amino acids long. V gave up 3 bases and J gave up 11 bases, with 12 bases separating them. CDR3 sequence (DNA): TGTGCCAGCAGTGAGATACGCACCGGGCAGTATTTT. Its protein is CASSEIRTGQYF.

The V gene is TRBV29-1, the J gene TRBJ2-5, with D possibly TRBD2 on 7 matching bases. The CDR3 covers 15 residues. Per the germline V gene, CDR1 is SQVTM and CDR2 is ANQGSEA. V lost 2 bases and J 7 bases, leaving 20 bases between the germline ends. CDR3 protein: CSVESLGGGVGTQYF. The CDR3 nucleotides read TGCAGCGTTGAAAGCCTGGGGGGGGGCGTTGGGACCCAGTACTTC. The whole variable domain, remainder taken from reference TRBV29-1 and TRBJ2-5, is SAVISQKPSRDICQRGTSLTIQCQVDSQVTMMFWYRQQPGQSLTLIATANQGSEATYESGFVIDKFPISRPNLTFSTLTVSNMSPEDSSIYLCSVESLGGGVGTQYFGPGTRLLVL.

The chain recombines TRBV27 with TRBJ1-2; weak D call: TRBD1 (6 bases). Trimming shortened V by 2 bases and J by 4 bases, and 14 bases separated the two germline ends. This CDR3 is 15 amino acids long. The germline V gene encodes CDR1 MNHEY and CDR2 SMNVEV (reference sequence). The CDR3 sequence is CASSLTGGPSYGYTF. CDR3 nucleotides: TGTGCCAGCAGTTTAACGGGGGGGCCTAGCTATGGCTACACCTTC.

CDR3 amino acids: CASSGTGTDTQYF. The CDR3, as DNA: TGTGCCAGCAGTGGGACAGGGACAGATACGCAGTATTTT. The chain couples TRBV6-4 to TRBJ2-3; 8 bases are shared with TRBD1. The CDR3 extends over 13 amino acids. V dropped 4 bases and J dropped 3; count of bases not matched to a gene: 0. Per the germline V gene, CDR1 is MRHNA and CDR2 is SNTAGT.

This chain links TRBV4-3 with TRBJ2-5, with 11 bases identical to TRBD1. V gave up 4 bases and J gave up 5 bases; unmatched junction bases: 9. Germline loops: CDR1 LGHNA, CDR2 YSLEER. This CDR3 has 16 residues. CDR3 bases: TGCGCCAGCAGCCCAGGACAGGGGGCTTTCGGGGAGACCCAGTACTTC. It translates to CASSPGQGAFGETQYF.

The CDR3 nucleotides are TGTGCCAGCCTCGGACAGGGATGGACTGAAGCTTTCTTT. Translated: CASLGQGWTEAFF. V usage is TRBV25-1 and J usage is TRBJ1-1; 8 nucleotides align to TRBD1. The CDR3 is made up of 13 amino acids. Germline CDR1 is MGHDK and CDR2 is SYGVNS. J lost 5 bases, V lost 8 bases, and 7 bases had no gene match.

The chain couples TRBV28 to TRBJ1-5, with D possibly being TRBD1 (6 bases). Germline CDR1 MDHEN, CDR2 SYDVKM. V lost 6 bases and J 1 base, leaving 16 bases between the germline ends. The CDR3 runs 16 residues. CDR3 loop: CASRLRDTRSNQPQHF. Written as DNA, the CDR3 is TGTGCCAGCAGACTCCGGGACACACGAAGCAATCAGCCCCAGCATTTT.

The chain has TRBV27 and TRBJ2-1; TRBD1 aligns across 7 bases. V trimming: 0 bases; J trimming: 2 bases; junction bases outside the gene matches: 13. In germline, CDR1 is MNHEY, CDR2 SMNVEV (reference sequence). CDR3 length: 19 amino acids. The CDR3 reads CASSLSGPTTGATYNEQFF. CDR3 in DNA: TGTGCCAGCAGTTTATCTGGCCCCACCACAGGGGCAACCTACAATGAGCAGTTCTTC.

The V and J genes are TRBV9 and TRBJ1-1, with TRBD1 as a possible D gene (6 bases). CDR1 and CDR2 from the germline V gene are SGDLS and YYNGEE. This CDR3 comprises 14 residues. Trimming removed 0 bases at V and 2 bases at J, with 8 bases between. DNA for the CDR3: TGTGCCAGCAGCGTAGGGACAGCCAACACTGAAGCTTTCTTT. This translates into CASSVGTANTEAFF.

The chain links TRBV5-1 to TRBJ1-1; D call uncertain. Germline V gene lookup returns CDR1 SGHRS and CDR2 YFSETQ. This CDR3 is 14 amino acids long. The germline V and J ends were trimmed by 0 bases and 4 bases, with 10 bases remaining between them. The CDR3 sequence is CASSLVAEGTEAFF. Here the CDR3 DNA reads TGCGCCAGCAGCTTGGTCGCGGAGGGCACTGAAGCTTTCTTT.

This clone was seen a handful of times. The chain uses TRBV19 and TRBJ1-2, with a possible D match to TRBD1 (5 bases). This CDR3 region has 15 residues. Trimming stripped 6 bases from V and 2 bases from J, with 16 bases between. The germline CDR1 and CDR2 sequences are LNHDA and SQIVND (reference sequence). The CDR3 loop is CASSRSGGQNYGYTF. The CDR3 bases are TGTGCCAGTAGCCGATCCGGGGGTCAAAACTATGGCTACACCTTC.

The chain links TRBV7-2 to TRBJ2-7, with a weak D call TRBD1 (5 bases). CDR1 SGHTA and CDR2 FQGNSA come from the germline V gene. This CDR3 is 13 amino acids long. Trimming pared 2 bases from V and 1 base from J, leaving 6 bases between. The CDR3 sequence is CASSLPGSYEQYF. DNA for the CDR3: TGTGCCAGCAGCTTACCAGGGTCCTACGAGCAGTACTTC.

CDR3 DNA: TGCGCCAGCAGCTTGCGACAGGGGGATAACTATGGCTACACCTTC. Protein sequence: CASSLRQGDNYGYTF. This chain joins TRBV5-1 and TRBJ1-2, with 9 bases matching TRBD1. Germline CDR1 and CDR2: SGHRS and YFSETQ. J gave up 1 base and V 1 base, and 2 bases lay outside the gene matches. The CDR3 has 15 residues. The whole variable domain, remainder taken from reference TRBV5-1 and TRBJ1-2, is KAGVTQTPRYLIKTRGQQVTLSCSPISGHRSVSWYQQTPGQGLQFLFEYFSETQRNKGNFPGRFSGRQFSNSRSEMNVSTLELGDSALYLCASSLRQGDNYGYTFGSGTRLTVV.

The chain employs TRBV5-1 and TRBJ2-3, with D uncertain. The germline V and J ends were trimmed by 3 bases and 4 bases, with 15 bases remaining between them. Germline assignment: CDR1 SGHRS and CDR2 YFSETQ. The CDR3 is made up of 15 amino acids. The CDR3 DNA reads as TGCGCCAGCAGCTCCTTTGAGGTCATCGCAGATACGCAGTATTTT. This encodes CASSSFEVIADTQYF.

The chain carries TRBV13 and TRBJ1-1, with 12 bases lining up with TRBD1. V was clipped by 5 bases and J by 11 bases; unmatched bases: 12. The CDR3 has 15 residues. CDR1 and CDR2 from the germline V gene are PRHDT and FYEKMQ (reference sequence). CDR3 sequence reads: CASSLPGTGGRVAFF. CDR3 bases: TGTGCCAGCAGCCTCCCCGGGACAGGGGGCAGAGTTGCTTTCTTT.

The chain uses TRBV4-3 and TRBJ2-7; D is ambiguous. The V gene's germline CDR1 is LGHNA and CDR2 YSLEER. V was pared by 0 bases and J by 0 bases, with 9 bases between. This CDR3 comprises 15 residues. For the CDR3, the DNA is TGCGCCAGCAGCCAAGAGAATTCCGGCTCCTACGAGCAGTACTTC. Translated, it gives CASSQENSGSYEQYF.

The chain employs TRBV19 and TRBJ2-7; perhaps TRBD2 as D (6 bases). The CDR3 totals 14 residues. In germline, CDR1 is LNHDA, CDR2 SQIVND (reference sequence). With 10 bases removed from V and 4 bases from J, the gap between germline ends came to 20 bases. CDR3 sequence reads: CATKQGHGGYEQYF. For the CDR3, the DNA is TGTGCCACCAAACAAGGACACGGGGGTTACGAGCAGTACTTC.

Worth noting for this clone: The same CDR3 arises from other DNA sequences in this sample as well. V is TRBV2 and J is TRBJ2-7; maybe TRBD2 (7 bases). Germline assignment: CDR1 SNHLY and CDR2 FYNNEI. Trimming removed 1 base at V and 1 base at J, with 11 bases between. This CDR3 comprises 15 residues. CDR3 sequence reads: CASSEGGGRSYEQYF. The CDR3 coding sequence is TGTGCCAGCAGTGAAGGGGGGGGCAGATCCTACGAGCAGTACTTC. Full variable domain (rest looked up from reference TRBV2 and TRBJ2-7): EPEVTQTPSHQVTQMGQEVILRCVPISNHLYFYWYRQILGQKVEFLVSFYNNEISEKSEIFDDQFSVERPDGSNFTLKIRSTKLEDSAMYFCASSEGGGRSYEQYFGPGTRLTVT.

The rearrangement joins TRBV21-1 to TRBJ1-1. TRBV21-1 is a pseudogene. CDR3 length: 15 amino acids. In DNA, the CDR3 is TGTGCCAGCAGCAACCCTAGTCGCGGGGGCACTGAAGCTTTCTTT. Encoded protein: CASSNPSRGGTEAFF.

The CDR3 coding sequence is TGTGCCAGCAGCTCCTACCTTGGCGGGGCAGGATACGAGCAGTACTTC. Amino acid sequence: CASSSYLGGAGYEQYF. The V gene is TRBV5-4, the J gene TRBJ2-7; TRBD2 is a possible D gene (6 bases). V was shortened by 3 bases and J by 4 bases, with 20 bases between the two germline ends. Germline CDR1 and CDR2: SGHNT and YYREEE (reference sequence). The CDR3 loop spans 16 amino acids.

The rearrangement uses TRBV5-1 and TRBJ2-1, with a tentative D call TRBD2 (6 bases). V was shortened by 4 bases and J by 7 bases, with 18 bases between the two germline ends. CDR3 size: 15 residues. The germline V gene has CDR1 SGHRS and CDR2 YFSETQ. This CDR3 is CASSPSTGTPNEQFF. CDR3 nucleotides: TGCGCCAGCAGCCCGAGTACCGGGACTCCTAATGAGCAGTTCTTC.